What follows is one T cell receptor beta chain and its context. This record comes from a study of T cell changes during pregnancy in multiple sclerosis. V trimming: 2 bases; J trimming: 7 bases; junction bases outside the gene matches: 9. Germline V CDR1 and CDR2: SGDLS, YYNGEE. The length of the CDR3 is 16 residues. Using immunoSEQ multiplex PCR, the repertoire was profiled, and TCRdb retains in-frame clones only, with some absent. The table lists about 31,000 clones, about 86% of them singletons, with about 0.7% in the top ten. This receptor was obtained from a female donor in good health, enrolled as a control in a pregnancy study. The J gene is TRBJ2-1, the V gene TRBV9; 10 nucleotides match TRBD1. The sample consisted of CD4+ T cells from peripheral blood mononuclear cells, taken in the first trimester of pregnancy. The CDR3 is CASSVIAGQGSNEQFF. The CDR3 nucleotides are TGTGCCAGCAGCGTGATTGCGGGACAGGGGTCGAATGAGCAGTTCTTC.